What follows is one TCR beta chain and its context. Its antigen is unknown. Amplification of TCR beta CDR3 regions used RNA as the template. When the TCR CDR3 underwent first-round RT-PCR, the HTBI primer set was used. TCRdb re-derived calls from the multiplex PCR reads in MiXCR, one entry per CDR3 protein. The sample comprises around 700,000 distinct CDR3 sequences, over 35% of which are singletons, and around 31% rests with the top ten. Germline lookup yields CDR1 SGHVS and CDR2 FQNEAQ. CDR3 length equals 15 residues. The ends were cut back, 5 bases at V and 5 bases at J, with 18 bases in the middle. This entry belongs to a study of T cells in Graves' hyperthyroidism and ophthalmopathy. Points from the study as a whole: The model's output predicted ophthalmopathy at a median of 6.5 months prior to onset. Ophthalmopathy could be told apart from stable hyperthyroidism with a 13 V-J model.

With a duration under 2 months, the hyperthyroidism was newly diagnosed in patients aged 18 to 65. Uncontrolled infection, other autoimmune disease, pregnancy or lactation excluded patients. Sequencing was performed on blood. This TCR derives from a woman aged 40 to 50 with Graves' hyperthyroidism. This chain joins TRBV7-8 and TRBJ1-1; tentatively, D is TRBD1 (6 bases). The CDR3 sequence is CASSAQQGAGTEAFF. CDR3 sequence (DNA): TGTGCCAGCAGCGCCCAACAGGGTGCGGGAACTGAAGCTTTCTTT.